This TCR beta chain comes out of a study of cytomegalovirus exposure and HLA in healthy donors (dated by TCRdb to the late 2010s). For context, the study as a whole: According to an earlier analysis of 550 to 700 of the donors, 200 million or so T cells yielded approximately 120 million unique TCR beta sequences and around 300 Gb of sequence data. An early release that covered fewer than 800 HLA-typed donors contained around 300 gigabases of sequencing data and tens of millions of unique TCR sequences. The genetic ancestry cluster associated with self-reported Caucasian donors included 81% of the approximately 430 genotyped donors. The aim of the study was to test whether cataloging public T cell receptors could identify signatures of past pathogen exposure. The study profiled the T cell repertoires of about 720 subjects by immunosequencing and related them to cytomegalovirus serostatus. Besides the first cohort of approximately 710 subjects, a separate validation cohort made up of over 95 different subjects was used. To predict cytomegalovirus infection status, the study combined high-throughput TCR immunosequencing, statistical association of individual TCRs with disease status, and machine learning. In a later analysis, previously published TCR beta repertoires from some 640 donors were re-analyzed and high-resolution HLA genotyping was added so that TCR occurrence patterns could be studied. The later analysis used no new phenotypic data to find candidate immune exposures, relying instead on TCR beta sequences and their occurrence across donors. To decide whether each TCR beta V gene segment behaved as functional or pseudogenic, an earlier analysis of some 540 of the donors relied on high-throughput TCR beta sequencing. Donor age, sex, ethnicity and CMV serostatus were collected together with the repertoire data. Genome-wide SNP genotypes for about 60% of the roughly 700 donors were used in a later genetic analysis, which treated that subset as a discovery cohort. Every discovery cohort repertoire had been produced on one sequencing platform. HLA typing included class I and class II loci at four-digit resolution. Typing coverage varied by locus: about 620-640 donors for A, B, C, DRB1 and DQB1; roughly 500 for DQA1; approximately 570 for DPA1; about 450 for DPB1. Because of strong linkage in the cohort, four or five DR-DQ haplotypes were treated as single units for association and clustering. Among roughly 400 genotyped donors of the cohort, an average of approximately 240,000 unique TCR beta nucleotide sequences was sequenced per donor, of which roughly 17% were non-productive. Beyond this particular receptor, the publication reports: Immune exposure information for the cohort was limited to CMV serostatus. In a later analysis, the rate of TCR association differed among HLA loci, with DRB1 alleles having the most associated TCRs and HLA-C alleles having the fewest. At a false discovery rate of 0.05, a later analysis linked some 17,000 TCR beta sequences to specific HLA alleles. A later analysis reported that several top co-occurrence clusters appeared linked to parvovirus B19, influenza, CMV and Epstein-Barr virus. An earlier analysis of several hundred of the donors showed that most TCR beta V segments appeared in productive rearrangements either about 87% or about 30% of the time, which broadly matched IMGT annotations. Only TCR beta chains were sequenced in this cohort, and the absence of alpha or paired-chain data limited detectable features. A group of highly shared sequence variants was considered likely to be a technical artifact of the sequencing pipeline. In a later analysis, HLA-associated TCR beta chains showed more clonal expansion and lower generation probabilities than non-associated chains that were equally common. The authors suggested that the approach could potentially be generalized to other disease states and immunological phenotypes. In vitro tests confirmed that three of the cytomegalovirus-associated TCR beta chains recognize cytomegalovirus antigens. In a later genetic analysis, a missense DCLRE1C variant was associated with V-gene and J-gene trimming of TCR beta chains, and the association was replicated in an independent cohort. The study gave a list of 150 to 200 TCR beta chains associated with cytomegalovirus. According to a later genetic analysis, donors in an Asian-associated ancestry cluster had fewer N-insertions in productive TCRs than the approximately 650-donor mean. Some IMGT-functional V segments, including TRBV6-2 and TRBV6-3, could not be distinguished by the 87-base-pair reads and were therefore excluded. Linkage disequilibrium might explain the correlated functional status among segregating V segments, but an unknown experimental factor could not be ruled out. The earlier analysis of a few hundred of the donors excluded roughly 17 rarely observed V segments, including chromosome 9 orphons, because counts were too low. Sequencing depth was assumed to be roughly uniform across donors in the presence/absence analyses, though that assumption may not hold. A further reported finding was that TCR beta sequences accurately predicted the HLA-A and HLA-B alleles for most subjects in the first cohort. According to a later analysis, most CMV-associated TCR beta chains appeared to be HLA-restricted, and the HLA associations seemed to be driven largely by CMV exposure. In both the original and validation cohorts, the classifier was reported to diagnose cytomegalovirus status with high specificity and sensitivity. HLA typing was unavailable for some donors at each locus, so association tests used only the typed subset. When HLA alleles, especially DR and DQ, strongly co-occurred, TCR associations were difficult to assign to individual alleles. Most TCR sequences were seen in very few donors, while some public TCRs were found in many individuals.

For CDR1 and CDR2, the germline V gene (reference sequence) lists LNHDA and SQIVND. A distance of 6 bases separates the germline ends of V and J, which lose 3 bases and 1 base respectively. From its cysteine to its phenylalanine, the CDR3 spans 13 amino acids. Here the CDR3 DNA is all that survives: 39 bases in frame from base 1. The cohort consisted of more than 650 healthy bone marrow donors. Cohort members were all nominally healthy when sampled, although unrecorded immune exposures were likely present. Of the roughly 630 cohort members, approximately 290 had a positive CMV serostatus and 352 had a negative one, while no CMV serostatus was recorded for the donor. Each donor provided a peripheral blood sample, and peripheral blood mononuclear cells were used for TCR beta sequencing. The Qiagen DNeasy Blood Extraction Kit was used to extract genomic DNA from the blood cell samples. Of note for this clone: Its cognate antigen has yet to be identified. Within one base of it there is no much larger clone, and no base qualities were kept.

The library was produced with the immunoSEQ multiplex PCR assay. For the multiplex PCR, a mixture combining 60 forward primers for TCR Vbeta segments and 13 reverse primers for TCR Jbeta segments was used. Amplification of the CDR3 region of rearranged TCR beta genes was performed with a multiplex PCR assay on genomic DNA. Amplified TCR beta libraries were sequenced as 87-base-pair reads on the Illumina HiSeq System. Per the original workflow: A later analysis tallied approximately 87 million unique TCR beta chains across the approximately 670 repertoires, and approximately 9.9 million of those chains were shared by two or more donors. Raw reads were error-corrected and collapsed into unique sequences with a nearest-neighbor algorithm that merged closely related sequences to remove PCR and sequencing errors. To assign V, D and J gene segments, CDR3 sequences were aligned to IMGT reference sequences. For a sequence to be retained, at least a six-nucleotide match to both a V gene segment and a J gene segment was required. Rearrangements were called productive when the CDR3 lacked stop codons and stayed in frame with V and J; all others were non-productive. Following IMGT convention, CDR3 was defined as the stretch from the second conserved V-encoded cysteine up to the conserved J-encoded phenylalanine. Sequences without an unambiguous match to a single V gene segment were excluded from the earlier analysis of 500 to 700 of the donors. An earlier analysis of 587 of the donors called V segments functional above 56.7% productive rearrangements and segregating when the between-donor standard deviation exceeded 5%. A statistical classification framework was built to diagnose cytomegalovirus status from the catalog of TCR beta chain sequences. V and J gene assignment, in a later analysis, came from comparing TCR nucleotide sequences with IMGT/GENE-DB human TR gene sequences. The TCRdist pipeline was used in a later analysis to assign CDR3 sequences and most-parsimonious VDJ recombination scenarios. In a later analysis, each TCR beta chain was defined by its CDR3 amino acid sequence together with its V-gene family, and reads lacking a unique V-gene family were excluded. In a later analysis, 450 to 600 highly shared, low-generation-probability nucleotide sequences were removed to address suspected cross-contamination and a sequencing artifact. For each public chain, a later analysis derived a clonal expansion index from normalized ranks of inferred template counts within each repertoire. A later analysis computed generation probabilities with a VDJ recombination model fitted to out-of-frame rearrangements, and checked the results against IGoR. Hypergeometric tests were used in a later analysis to score TCR-TCR, TCR-HLA and TCR-CMV co-occurrence, with a repertoire-size bias correction applied to the TCR pairs. False discovery rates were estimated in a later analysis by permuting HLA or CMV assignments 20 times. A later analysis grouped co-occurring TCRs with DBSCAN, adding TCRdist sequence similarity when clustering within HLA-allele-positive subsets. Co-occurrence clustering excluded repertoires with fewer than 30,000 or more than 120,000 public chains, plus five with anomalous nucleotide sharing. What TCRdb holds here is the immuneACCESS table cut down to in-frame rearrangements. Part of the clones is not present; checked against another copy, under half of the missing clones reflect an unresolved V gene, and the others are unexplained. V, J and clone size are taken as reported in that table, and D and trimming were inferred from the DNA itself. The sample has 160,000 or so clones on record, 70% to 85% of them singletons. The ten largest clones add up to 2% to 2.5% of the sample.

Sequenced: PBMCs. This TCR was recovered from a human donor in good health. Rearrangement joined TRBV19 to TRBJ1-1; no D segment can be confidently identified. The nucleotides are TGTGCCAGTAGTATGCGGGAGAACACTGAAGCTTTCTTT. This gives the protein CASSMRENTEAFF.